The sequence of this TCR beta chain was determined in a study of T cell repertoires in cytomegalovirus infection (dated by TCRdb to the late 2010s). Turning to the overall study: Donor HLA type was relevant to the analysis, as public TCR beta signatures indicated carriage of CMV infection together with the matching HLA type.

This clonotype was picked up a small number of times. Its binding antigen is unknown. No per-base quality is available; no much larger clone lies one base away. The paper's findings and limits, for the study overall: Cumulative frequency of public TCR beta family members discriminated carriers of CMV infection plus the relevant HLA type in this cohort and an independent roughly 320-donor cohort. The ex vivo response was dominated by HLA-C-restricted CMV-specific TCR beta clonotypes, and the single most frequent clonotype in two of eight donors was supplied by these HLA-C-restricted clonotypes.

The sample was run on an Illumina HiSeq 1500. The public reads were quality trimmed at Q25 with fastp and then assembled into clones with MiXCR by TCRdb, keeping productive beta chains. Rows are unified per CDR3 protein, each entry keeping the most common DNA and genes. Across this sample there are a few hundred thousand distinct CDR3 sequences, with about a sixth seen only once. The ten most abundant clones make up 40% to 55% of the sample. The junction shows trimming of 3 bases on V and 3 bases on J, and the gene matches do not reach 3 bases of it. The CDR3 contains 13 residues, cysteine and phenylalanine counted. Just CDR3 DNA is preserved here, 39 bases in frame from base 1. CDR1 DFQATT and CDR2 SNEGSKA are derived from the germline V gene (reference sequence).

The TCR was taken from a human donor in good health (CMV status not recorded). Some clones in this sample may be carry-over from other donors' samples. Sequencing was carried out using CD8+ T cells from PBMCs. The chain is assembled from TRBV20-1 and TRBJ2-5, and TRBD2 aligns with 8 junction nucleotides. The CDR3 in this case is CSARRGAEETQYF. The nucleotide sequence reads as follows: TGCAGTGCTAGGCGGGGGGCGGAAGAGACCCAGTACTTC.